This TCR beta chain was observed in a study of T cell responses to AZD1222 COVID-19 vaccine. The method was immunoSEQ multiplex PCR; TCRdb's version includes in-frame clones alone and lacks a portion of them. The table lists some 130,000 clones, about 93% of them singletons. Germline values: CDR1 ENHRY, CDR2 SYGVKD. The V end was cut by 6 bases, the J end by 0 bases, with 17 bases between. This CDR3 has 16 residues. A remark on this clone: Its antigen is currently unknown.

Study-wide results and caveats: Clonal diversity was possibly underestimated; the donors were predominantly white British and more often female.

The sequence was collected from an adult who received the AZD1222 COVID-19 vaccine. Sequenced here: peripheral blood, sampled 28 days after the second AZD1222 dose. The V gene is TRBV10-3, the J gene TRBJ1-1; the D gene is possibly TRBD1 (6 bases). CDR3 in amino acids: CAIRPGDLHMNTEAFF. CDR3 nucleotides: TGTGCCATCAGACCAGGGGACCTCCATATGAACACTGAAGCTTTCTTT.